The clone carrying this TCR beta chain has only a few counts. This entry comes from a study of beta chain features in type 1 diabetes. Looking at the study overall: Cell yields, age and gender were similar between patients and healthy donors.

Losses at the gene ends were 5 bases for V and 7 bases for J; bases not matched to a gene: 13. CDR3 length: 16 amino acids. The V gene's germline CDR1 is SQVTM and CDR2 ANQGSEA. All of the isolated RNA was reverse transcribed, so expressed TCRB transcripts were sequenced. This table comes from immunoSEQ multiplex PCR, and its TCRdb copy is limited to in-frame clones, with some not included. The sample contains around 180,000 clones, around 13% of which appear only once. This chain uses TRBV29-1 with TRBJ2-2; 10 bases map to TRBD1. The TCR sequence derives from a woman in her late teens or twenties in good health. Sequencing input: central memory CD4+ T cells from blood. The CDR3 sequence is CSVPSPGQGTGGELFF. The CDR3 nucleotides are TGCAGCGTTCCGAGTCCGGGACAGGGGACGGGCGGGGAGCTGTTTTTT.